The next 21 T cell receptor beta chains were all read from a single sample in a study of preoperative IRX-2 immunotherapy in early breast cancer. As to treatment: preoperative locoregional IRX-2 cytokine immunotherapy. Method: immunoSEQ multiplex PCR; TCRdb's copy keeps in-frame clones and lacks some. The sample has some 30,000 clones; approximately 89% are singletons. This sample comprised tumor tissue, obtained after IRX-2 immunotherapy. Source of these receptors: a human donor with breast cancer.

The chain has TRBV5-1 and TRBJ2-5; 11 bases agree with TRBD1. CDR1 and CDR2 (germline): SGHRS, YFSETQ. This CDR3 has 15 amino acids. V shed 2 bases and J 5 bases; nucleotides not matched to a gene: 5. CDR3 DNA: TGCGCCAGCAGCTTTGGGACAGGGGGTTTCGAGACCCAGTACTTC. Residues: CASSFGTGGFETQYF.

V gene TRBV11-3 combines with J gene TRBJ1-2; no clear D. From germline, CDR1 is SGHNT and CDR2 YENEEA. CDR3 length: 15 residues. V was pared by 5 bases and J by 4 bases, with 17 bases between. CDR3 bases: TGTGCCAGCAGCCCATCAATGGGGTCGCCCTATGGCTACACCTTC. It yields the protein CASSPSMGSPYGYTF.

This chain connects TRBV6-8 to TRBJ2-7; a weak D match, TRBD1 (6 bases). The CDR3 contains 12 residues. Germline CDR1 reads MNHGY; CDR2 reads SAAAGT. The V and J ends lost 10 bases and 6 bases respectively, with 16 bases between them. Here the CDR3 reads CAISKQGAEQYF. In DNA form, the CDR3 reads TGTGCCATCAGCAAACAGGGTGCCGAGCAGTACTTC.

The chain uses TRBV5-1 and TRBJ2-3; D is perhaps TRBD2 (5 bases). CDR3 length: 17 residues. The germline CDR1 and CDR2 sequences are SGHRS and YFSETQ. Trimming took off 0 bases at V and 0 bases at J, with 14 bases between the two ends. The CDR3 is CASSLGSSGTSTDTQYF. As DNA, the CDR3 is TGCGCCAGCAGCTTGGGGTCAAGCGGTACTAGCACAGATACGCAGTATTTT.

This chain connects TRBV5-1 to TRBJ1-4; no reliable D call. The CDR3 contains 14 residues. Germline assignment: CDR1 SGHRS and CDR2 YFSETQ. V was shortened by 1 base and J by 4 bases, with 8 bases between the two germline ends. The CDR3 DNA sequence: TGCGCCAGCAGCTTGACCCGGGGTAATGAAAAACTGTTTTTT. Encoded protein: CASSLTRGNEKLFF.

The gene calls are TRBV6-8 and TRBJ2-7, with D tentatively TRBD1 (5 bases). This CDR3 is built from 13 residues. Trimming removed 2 bases from V and 3 bases from J, with 8 bases in between. Germline V gene data show CDR1 as MNHGY and CDR2 as SAAAGT. The CDR3 nucleotides read TGTGCCAGCAGTTACGCCAGGGTCTACGAGCAGTACTTC. Translated, it gives CASSYARVYEQYF.

The genes are TRBV6-8 and TRBJ1-2; the D gene is possibly TRBD1 (6 bases). The CDR3 sequence is 13 residues long. V was cut by 6 bases and J by 4 bases, with 12 bases left in between. Germline V CDR1 and CDR2: MNHGY, SAAAGT. In DNA, the CDR3 is TGTGCCAGCAGCCTCGACAGGACCTATGGCTACACCTTC. It is translated as CASSLDRTYGYTF.

The chain joins TRBV11-3 to TRBJ2-1; TRBD2 matches 9 bases. The CDR3 is 14 residues long. Germline V gene lookup returns CDR1 SGHNT and CDR2 YENEEA. With V trimmed by 5 bases and J by 7 bases, 6 bases remained unmatched. The CDR3 spells CASSPGLAMNEQFF. DNA of the CDR3: TGTGCCAGCAGCCCCGGACTAGCGATGAATGAGCAGTTCTTC. Using reference TRBV11-3 and TRBJ2-1 for the parts outside the CDR3, the full variable domain is EAGVVQSPRYKIIEKKQPVAFWCNPISGHNTLYWYLQNLGQGPELLIRYENEEAVDDSQLPKDRFSAERLKGVDSTLKIQPAELGDSAVYLCASSPGLAMNEQFFGPGTRLTVL.

The chain joins TRBV7-7 to TRBJ2-2, with D perhaps being TRBD1 or TRBD2 (7 bases each). The germline V and J ends were trimmed by 7 bases and 5 bases, with 20 bases remaining between them. The CDR3 has 16 residues. Germline values: CDR1 SSHAT, CDR2 FNYEAQ (reference sequence). CDR3 DNA sequence: TGTGCCAGCACCCTGAGGGAGCAGGGGGGGACCGGGGAGCTGTTTTTT. This gives the protein CASTLREQGGTGELFF.

The genes are TRBV11-3 and TRBJ2-1, with 11 nucleotides matching TRBD1. V was clipped by 5 bases and J by 1 base; unmatched bases: 4. Germline V lookup: CDR1 SGHNT, CDR2 YENEEA. The CDR3 has 16 amino acids. CDR3 sequence: CASSRGQGASYNEQFF. DNA for the CDR3: TGTGCCAGCAGCCGAGGACAGGGGGCATCCTACAATGAGCAGTTCTTC.

This clone was recorded a few times. This chain uses TRBV11-3 with TRBJ2-1; no definite D call. The CDR3 consists of 14 residues. Germline assignment: CDR1 SGHNT and CDR2 YENEEA. The V end was cut by 3 bases, the J end by 5 bases, with 11 bases between. In DNA, the CDR3 is TGTGCCAGCAGCTTTGGTTCGGTTAACAATGAGCAGTTCTTC. It encodes CASSFGSVNNEQFF.

The chain links TRBV5-1 to TRBJ1-1, with a weak D call TRBD1 (6 bases). Germline V CDR1 and CDR2: SGHRS, YFSETQ. The CDR3 covers 15 residues. V gave up 3 bases and J gave up 2 bases, with 14 bases separating them. The CDR3 loop is CASSSTGHKNTEAFF. The CDR3 nucleotides read TGCGCCAGCAGCTCCACGGGACACAAAAACACTGAAGCTTTCTTT.

The chain uses TRBV7-7 and TRBJ2-6, with 10 bases matching TRBD1. This CDR3 has 17 amino acids. Germline-derived CDR1 and CDR2 are SSHAT and FNYEAQ (reference sequence). The J segment lost 1 base and the V segment lost 5 bases, leaving 5 bases of the junction unmatched. The CDR3 coding sequence is TGTGCCAGCAGCCTGGAGGGACAGGGGTCTGGGGCCAACGTCCTGACTTTC. This codes for CASSLEGQGSGANVLTF. Using reference TRBV7-7 and TRBJ2-6 for the parts outside the CDR3, the full variable domain is GAGVSQSPRYKVTKRGQDVTLRCDPISSHATLYWYQQALGQGPEFLTYFNYEAQPDKSGLPSDRFSAERPEGSISTLTIQRTEQRDSAMYRCASSLEGQGSGANVLTFGAGSRLTVL.

This CDR3 reads CASSLTSGTSGANVLTF. The CDR3 nucleotides read TGTGCCAGCAGCTTAACTAGCGGGACTTCTGGGGCCAACGTCCTGACTTTC. The chain is built from TRBV11-3 and TRBJ2-6; the match to TRBD2 covers 10 bases. The CDR3 covers 17 residues. Trimming cost V 2 bases and J 1 base; bases outside gene matches: 2. Germline-derived CDR1 and CDR2 are SGHNT and YENEEA.

The chain has TRBV11-3 and TRBJ2-7; 8 bases agree with TRBD1. The CDR3 has 17 residues. The germline gives CDR1 SGHNT, CDR2 YENEEA. Losses at the gene ends were 1 base for V and 7 bases for J; bases not matched to a gene: 15. CDR3 nucleotides: TGTGCCAGCAGCTTAGTTTTCTTGGGACAGGACCACGGTGAGCAGTACTTC. Translation gives CASSLVFLGQDHGEQYF.

As regards this clone: The DNA is omitted, as the CDR3 cannot be located on it reliably, and the CDR3 follows TCRdb's listing. The chain combines TRBV11-3 with TRBJ2-7; TRBD2 was called by the table and not checked on the DNA. CDR1 and CDR2 (germline): SGHNT, YENEEA. The CDR3 totals 15 residues, both ends included. This chain's CDR3 is CASSLVVAGGAPLIF.

The chain combines TRBV14 with TRBJ1-1; 7 nucleotides match TRBD1. CDR3 length equals 15 residues. Unmatched junction bases numbered 10, after V lost 9 bases and J lost 0 bases. Germline assignment: CDR1 SGHDN and CDR2 FVKESK. The CDR3 loop is CAREEGGHLNTEAFF. CDR3 coding DNA: TGTGCCAGGGAAGAAGGGGGCCACTTGAACACTGAAGCTTTCTTT. The full variable domain, rest sourced from reference TRBV14 and TRBJ1-1, is EAGVTQFPSHSVIEKGQTVTLRCDPISGHDNLYWYRRVMGKEIKFLLHFVKESKQDESGMPNNRFLAERTGGTYSTLKVQPAELEDSGVYFCAREEGGHLNTEAFFGQGTRLTVV.

The rearrangement joins TRBV25-1 to TRBJ2-2, with 7 bases identical to TRBD1. Losses at the gene ends were 0 bases for V and 3 bases for J; bases not matched to a gene: 7. The V gene's germline CDR1 is MGHDK and CDR2 SYGVNS. The CDR3 sequence is 17 residues long. The CDR3 here is CASSEYWTGYYTGELFF. The CDR3 DNA reads TGTGCCAGCAGTGAATACTGGACAGGTTATTACACCGGGGAGCTGTTTTTT.

The gene calls are TRBV11-3 and TRBJ1-4; 9 bases are a match to TRBD1. CDR3 length: 15 residues. V was clipped by 5 bases and J by 8 bases; unmatched bases: 9. Germline V gene sequence: CDR1 SGHNT, CDR2 YENEEA. CDR3 bases: TGTGCCAGCAGCGCCATAACAGGGGGCGGGGAAAAACTGTTTTTT. Translated, it gives CASSAITGGGEKLFF. Full variable domain (rest looked up from reference TRBV11-3 and TRBJ1-4): EAGVVQSPRYKIIEKKQPVAFWCNPISGHNTLYWYLQNLGQGPELLIRYENEEAVDDSQLPKDRFSAERLKGVDSTLKIQPAELGDSAVYLCASSAITGGGEKLFFGSGTQLSVL.

This chain links TRBV15 with TRBJ1-1; 10 bases are shared with TRBD1. Germline V gives CDR1 LNHNV, CDR2 YYDKDF (reference sequence). V shed 0 bases and J 4 bases; nucleotides not matched to a gene: 11. The CDR3 covers 18 residues. The CDR3 loop reads CATSRDRGTGASRTEAFF. In nucleotides, the CDR3 is TGTGCCACCAGCAGAGATAGGGGGACAGGGGCTTCGCGCACTGAAGCTTTCTTT. The full variable domain, rest sourced from reference TRBV15 and TRBJ1-1, is DAMVIQNPRYQVTQFGKPVTLSCSQTLNHNVMYWYQQKSSQAPKLLFHYYDKDFNNEADTPDNFQSRRPNTSFCFLDIRSPGLGDTAMYLCATSRDRGTGASRTEAFFGQGTRLTVV.

This rearrangement joins TRBV29-1 to TRBJ1-2; a weak D match, TRBD1 (5 bases). This CDR3 contains 13 residues. Trimming took 7 bases from V and 3 from J, leaving 15 bases between them. Germline loops: CDR1 SQVTM, CDR2 ANQGSEA. The CDR3 loop reads CSAAPRGDYGYTF. CDR3 nucleotide sequence: TGCAGCGCCGCCCCCCGGGGGGACTATGGCTACACCTTC.